Listed below are T cell receptor beta chains from one sample, sequenced in a study of naive and memory T cell subsets. Each CDR3 protein gets one entry after TCRdb re-called the UMI-ligation and nested PCR reads with MiXCR. Found here are 20,000 to 25,000 distinct CDR3 sequences, roughly 8.2% of them singletons; the top ten hold 22%. Sequencing input: central memory CD8+ T cells from blood. The receptors were sampled from a human donor in good health. The CDR3 runs from the conserved cysteine through the conserved F or W. A D gene is named only where the DNA matches it firmly. The size field is filled for only some rows; it gives once, few, many or a size class.

J: TRBJ1-2
V: TRBV4-1
size: many
D: -
DNA: TGCGCCAGCAGCCAAGATCGGGAAAACTATGGCTACACCTTC
CDR3: CASSQDRENYGYTF

J: TRBJ2-3
V: TRBV6-4
size: many
D: -
DNA: TGTGCCAGCAGTGAAAACGAAGCTAGCACAGATACGCAGTATTTT
CDR3: CASSENEASTDTQYF

J: TRBJ2-2
V: TRBV28
size: many
D: -
DNA: TGTGCCAGCAGATCCCCTCCGGGTTCCAGCCCTTCTGCGAACACCGGGGAGCTGTTTTTT
CDR3: CASRSPPGSSPSANTGELFF

J: TRBJ2-7
V: TRBV28
size: many
D: -
DNA: TGTGCCAGCAGTTTACCCGGCCTAGCGAGAGAGCAGTACTTC
CDR3: CASSLPGLAREQYF

J: TRBJ1-4
V: TRBV12-3/TRBV12-4
size: -
D: -
DNA: TGTGCCAGCAGTTTTTATGTGGGGATGGGGGAAGAAAAACTGTTTTTT
CDR3: CASSFYVGMGEEKLFF

J: TRBJ2-1
V: TRBV9
size: -
D: -
DNA: TGTGCCAGCAGCCCACGAGGGGCGGGGCTCTACAATGAGCAGTTCTTC
CDR3: CASSPRGAGLYNEQFF

J: TRBJ1-2
V: TRBV12-3/TRBV12-4
size: few
D: TRBD1
DNA: TGTGCCAGCAGTTTCGGGGAAGGGACAGCTAACTATGGCTACACCTTC
CDR3: CASSFGEGTANYGYTF

J: TRBJ1-4
V: TRBV4-3
size: few
D: -
DNA: TGCGCCAGCAGCCAAGATACAGGCGTTGAAAAACTGTTTTTT
CDR3: CASSQDTGVEKLFF

J: TRBJ1-5
V: TRBV4-2
size: few
D: TRBD1
DNA: TGTGCCAGCAGCCAACCCGGACAGGGGGCCGCGCAGCCCCAGCATTTT
CDR3: CASSQPGQGAAQPQHF

J: TRBJ1-4
V: TRBV28
size: many
D: -
DNA: TGTGCCAGCAGTTTACGGACAGCAACTGAAAAACTGTTTTTT
CDR3: CASSLRTATEKLFF

J: TRBJ2-3
V: TRBV7-7
size: -
D: TRBD1
DNA: TGTGCCAGCAGCAGGACAGGGGAGGCAGATACGCAGTATTTT
CDR3: CASSRTGEADTQYF

J: TRBJ2-2
V: TRBV6-4
size: -
D: TRBD2
DNA: TGTGCCAGCAGTGACTCTGGCGGGAGCCCGGCCGGGGAGCTGTTTTTT
CDR3: CASSDSGGSPAGELFF

J: TRBJ1-5
V: TRBV6-1
size: few
D: -
DNA: TGTGCCAGCAGTGAAGCCGTGGAGGGCAATCAGCCCCAGCATTTT
CDR3: CASSEAVEGNQPQHF

J: TRBJ2-7
V: TRBV6-7
size: few
D: -
DNA: TGTGCCAGCAGTTACTTGGACATCCATCCCGAGCAGTACTTC
CDR3: CASSYLDIHPEQYF

J: TRBJ1-1
V: TRBV6-2/TRBV6-3
size: many
D: -
DNA: TGTGCCAGCAGTTTTGCAGGGGCTCGGACTGAAGCTTTCTTT
CDR3: CASSFAGARTEAFF

J: TRBJ2-7
V: TRBV6-5
size: -
D: -
DNA: TGTGCCAGCAGTGAGGTCCCTTACGAGCAGTACTTC
CDR3: CASSEVPYEQYF

J: TRBJ1-1
V: TRBV7-6
size: many
D: -
DNA: TGTGCCAGCAGCCCCGGTTTTCAGGGCATGAACACTGAAGCTTTCTTT
CDR3: CASSPGFQGMNTEAFF

J: TRBJ1-1
V: TRBV15
size: many
D: -
DNA: TGTGCCACCAGCAGAGATTTCGCTGAAGCTTTCTTT
CDR3: CATSRDFAEAFF

J: TRBJ2-7
V: TRBV5-6
size: -
D: TRBD1
DNA: TGTGCCAGCACCTTAGGGGGCAGATCCTACGAGCAGTACTTC
CDR3: CASTLGGRSYEQYF

J: TRBJ2-2
V: TRBV6-2/TRBV6-3
size: medium-sized
D: TRBD1
DNA: TGTGCCAGCAGCCCGGGACAGGACACCGGGGAGCTGTTTTTT
CDR3: CASSPGQDTGELFF

J: TRBJ2-3
V: TRBV7-9
size: many
D: TRBD1
DNA: TGTGCCAGCAGCCCCCCGGACAGGGGGCCAGATACGCAGTATTTT
CDR3: CASSPPDRGPDTQYF

J: TRBJ2-2
V: TRBV10-1
size: many
D: TRBD2
DNA: TGCGCCAGCAGTCCCATTCGACTAGCGGGAACAAACACCGGGGAGCTGTTTTTT
CDR3: CASSPIRLAGTNTGELFF

J: TRBJ2-7
V: TRBV6-5
size: -
D: -
DNA: TGTGCCAGCAGTTACTCGAGAGGGTTTACCGCCGAGCAGTACTTC
CDR3: CASSYSRGFTAEQYF

J: TRBJ2-1
V: TRBV19
size: few
D: -
DNA: TGTGCCAGCGGGAGCTCCTACAATGAGCAGTTCTTC
CDR3: CASGSSYNEQFF

J: TRBJ2-7
V: TRBV29-1
size: many
D: -
DNA: TGCAGCGTTGTTGTTGCGACAGACTACGAGCAGTACTTC
CDR3: CSVVVATDYEQYF

J: TRBJ1-6
V: TRBV30
size: few
D: -
DNA: TGTGCCTGGAGTGTAGACAATAATTCACCCCTCCACTTT
CDR3: CAWSVDNNSPLHF

J: TRBJ1-1
V: TRBV5-6
size: few
D: TRBD1
DNA: TGTGCCAGCAGCATCGGGACAGGGGAGGCTTTCTTT
CDR3: CASSIGTGEAFF

J: TRBJ1-2
V: TRBV6-2/TRBV6-3
size: many
D: -
DNA: TGTGCCAGCAGTTACGAGGACACCATCTATGGCTACACCTTC
CDR3: CASSYEDTIYGYTF

J: TRBJ2-1
V: TRBV11-2
size: few
D: TRBD2
DNA: TGTGCCAGCAGCTTAAAGACTAGCCGCGATCTTTCCTCCTACAATGAGCAGTTCTTC
CDR3: CASSLKTSRDLSSYNEQFF

J: TRBJ2-2
V: TRBV27
size: -
D: TRBD2
DNA: TGTGCCAGCAGCAGCGGGAGGGGAACCGGGGAGCTGTTTTTT
CDR3: CASSSGRGTGELFF

J: TRBJ2-1
V: TRBV13
size: few
D: TRBD1
DNA: TGTGCCAGCAGCTCTCCCGGGACAGGTACCTACAATGAGCAGTTCTTC
CDR3: CASSSPGTGTYNEQFF

J: TRBJ2-1
V: TRBV12-3/TRBV12-4
size: few
D: TRBD2
DNA: TGTGCCAGCAGCCGACTAGCGGGTGACTACAATGAGCAGTTCTTC
CDR3: CASSRLAGDYNEQFF

J: TRBJ2-1
V: TRBV6-2/TRBV6-3
size: -
D: -
DNA: TGTGCCAGCAGTTTAAACCCAGGGTTCCCGAATGAGCAGTTCTTC
CDR3: CASSLNPGFPNEQFF

J: TRBJ2-5
V: TRBV28
size: many
D: -
DNA: TGTGCCAGCAGTTTATACGTTTCAGGGCAGGGGACCCAGTACTTC
CDR3: CASSLYVSGQGTQYF

J: TRBJ2-1
V: TRBV28
size: few
D: -
DNA: TGTGCCAGCAGTTTGAGGCCCGGGGGTAAAAATGAGCAGTTCTTC
CDR3: CASSLRPGGKNEQFF

J: TRBJ1-1
V: TRBV10-2
size: many
D: TRBD1
DNA: TGCGCCAGCACCATGAACAGGGGGACTGAAGCTTTCTTT
CDR3: CASTMNRGTEAFF

J: TRBJ2-1
V: TRBV12-3/TRBV12-4
size: many
D: -
DNA: TGTGCCAGCAGTTTGGGGTACAATGAGCAGTTCTTC
CDR3: CASSLGYNEQFF

J: TRBJ2-7
V: TRBV7-6
size: few
D: TRBD1
DNA: TGTGCCAGCAGCTTAGACGCCGGGACAGGTAGTTACGAGCAGTACTTC
CDR3: CASSLDAGTGSYEQYF

J: TRBJ2-3
V: TRBV5-1
size: many
D: -
DNA: TGCGCCAGCAGGGACAGTTCACTAGATACGCAGTATTTT
CDR3: CASRDSSLDTQYF

J: TRBJ2-2
V: TRBV20-1
size: -
D: TRBD1
DNA: TGCAGTGCTAGAGATCAGGAGACAGGGGAGACCGGGGAGCTGTTTTTT
CDR3: CSARDQETGETGELFF

J: TRBJ1-2
V: TRBV13
size: few
D: -
DNA: TGTGCCAGCAGCTTAGTTGACGGCGCTAACTATGGCTACACCTTC
CDR3: CASSLVDGANYGYTF

J: TRBJ2-3
V: TRBV6-4
size: many
D: TRBD2
DNA: TGTGCCAGCAGTGTACGGGAGGGCGAGGCAGATACGCAGTATTTT
CDR3: CASSVREGEADTQYF

J: TRBJ2-5
V: TRBV29-1
size: many
D: -
DNA: TGCAGCGTTGATAGATGGGCAGATCCTGGGGCCCAGTACTTC
CDR3: CSVDRWADPGAQYF

J: TRBJ2-1
V: TRBV6-5
size: many
D: TRBD1
DNA: TGTGCCAGCAGTTACTCTGGGACAGGGCAGTTCTTC
CDR3: CASSYSGTGQFF

J: TRBJ2-4
V: TRBV27
size: -
D: -
DNA: TGTGCCAGCAGTTTGAAAAGGCCCCAGCGGAACATTCAGTACTTC
CDR3: CASSLKRPQRNIQYF

J: TRBJ2-7
V: TRBV28
size: many
D: TRBD2
DNA: TGTGCCAGCAGTAACGGGGGGATTAGCTCCTACGAGCAGTACTTC
CDR3: CASSNGGISSYEQYF

J: TRBJ2-7
V: TRBV20-1
size: medium-sized
D: -
DNA: TGCAGTGCTCGTTGGGACTCAGACTACGAGCAGTACTTC
CDR3: CSARWDSDYEQYF

J: TRBJ2-1
V: TRBV19
size: many
D: TRBD2
DNA: TGTGCCAGTAGTCCTAACTTTGCACTAGCGGGAATTTACAATGAGCAGTTCTTC
CDR3: CASSPNFALAGIYNEQFF

J: TRBJ1-4
V: TRBV27
size: medium-sized
D: TRBD1
DNA: TGTGCCAGCAGCCAGGGGGCCGGAAAACTGTTTTTT
CDR3: CASSQGAGKLFF

J: TRBJ2-7
V: TRBV5-6
size: many
D: -
DNA: TGTGCCAGCAGCCCACAGGGAGGGGTCGAGCAGTACTTC
CDR3: CASSPQGGVEQYF

J: TRBJ1-1
V: TRBV20-1
size: many
D: -
DNA: TGCAGTGCTAGAGACATGAGGCACGGGGGGAACACTGAAGCTTTCTTT
CDR3: CSARDMRHGGNTEAFF

J: TRBJ1-5
V: TRBV28
size: -
D: -
DNA: TGTGCCAGCAGAATACCGGTGGGCCAGCCCCAGCATTTT
CDR3: CASRIPVGQPQHF

J: TRBJ2-3
V: TRBV27
size: few
D: -
DNA: TGTGCCAGCAGTTTTGGGACTCGCACAGATACGCAGTATTTT
CDR3: CASSFGTRTDTQYF

J: TRBJ2-7
V: TRBV20-1
size: many
D: TRBD1
DNA: TGCAGTGCTAGATCCGCCGGGACAGACTACGAGCAGTACTTC
CDR3: CSARSAGTDYEQYF

J: TRBJ1-6
V: TRBV19
size: few
D: TRBD1
DNA: TGTGCCAGTAGTAGTACACCCGGGACAGCTAATTCACCCCTCCACTTT
CDR3: CASSSTPGTANSPLHF

J: TRBJ2-5
V: TRBV28
size: -
D: -
DNA: TGTGCCAGCAGTTTTTCGGGAACCCAGTACTTC
CDR3: CASSFSGTQYF

J: TRBJ2-1
V: TRBV29-1
size: -
D: -
DNA: TGCAGCGTGTTGACAGCCTACAATGAGCAGTTCTTC
CDR3: CSVLTAYNEQFF

J: TRBJ2-7
V: TRBV19
size: -
D: -
DNA: TGTGCCAGTAGTTACCTAGGCGAGCAGTACTTC
CDR3: CASSYLGEQYF

J: TRBJ1-1
V: TRBV25-1
size: -
D: -
DNA: TGTGCCAGCAGTACACTGAACACTGAAGCTTTCTTT
CDR3: CASSTLNTEAFF

J: TRBJ1-1
V: TRBV7-2
size: many
D: -
DNA: TGTGCCAGCAGCCCCCAGATGTGGACTGAAGCTTTCTTT
CDR3: CASSPQMWTEAFF